These T cell receptor beta chains were read from a single sample in a study of OX40 agonist ivuxolimab in advanced cancers. The method was immunoSEQ multiplex PCR; TCRdb's version includes in-frame clones alone and lacks a portion of them. The sample has tens of thousands of clones; about 90% are singletons. The sample was CD4+ or CD8+ T cells sorted from blood, taken in a trial of the OX40 agonist ivuxolimab. These receptors were obtained from an adult with an advanced solid tumor such as melanoma, head and neck, liver or kidney cancer. Each CDR3 is given with its conserved first and last residue. The D gene is left open where the match is weak. Some rows have no size entry. The others give once, few or many, or a class for an expanded clone.

>TRBV7-9|14|.|TRBJ1-1|.
CASSPTWDRREAFF
TGTGCCAGCAGCCCGACCTGGGACCGGCGTGAAGCTTTCTTT
>TRBV28|18|TRBD2|TRBJ2-7|once
CASSLPPLAGGGWYEQYF
TGTGCCAGCAGTTTACCGCCCCTAGCGGGAGGGGGGTGGTACGAGCAGTACTTC
>TRBV5-1|15|.|TRBJ1-2|.
CASSLEGPEPDGYTF
TGCGCCAGCAGCTTGGAGGGACCAGAACCGGATGGCTACACCTTC
>TRBV28|11|.|TRBJ2-7|once
CASSLWEEQYF
TGTGCCAGCAGTTTGTGGGAGGAGCAGTACTTC
>TRBV11-2|13|.|TRBJ2-7|.
CASSPGTNYEQYF
TGTGCCAGCAGCCCCGGGACGAATTACGAGCAGTACTTC
>TRBV9|14|.|TRBJ1-4|once
CASGGRASEEKLFF
TGTGCCAGCGGCGGGAGGGCTAGCGAGGAAAAACTGTTTTTT
>TRBV6-5|13|.|TRBJ2-5|.
CASSPRLHETQYF
TGTGCCAGCAGCCCCAGGCTGCACGAGACCCAGTACTTC
>TRBV7-9|14|TRBD1|TRBJ1-2|.
CASSLVGTGSGYTF
TGTGCCAGCAGCTTAGTTGGGACAGGGAGTGGCTACACCTTC
>TRBV19|16|TRBD1|TRBJ2-2|few
CASSIWTGTLPGELFF
TGTGCCAGTAGTATCTGGACAGGGACACTACCCGGGGAGCTGTTTTTT
>TRBV4-1|13|.|TRBJ2-7|.
CASSQDLVGEQYF
TGCGCCAGCAGCCAAGATCTTGTAGGCGAGCAGTACTTC
>TRBV5-1|15|.|TRBJ2-2|.
CASSFRTLTTGELFF
TGCGCCAGCAGCTTTAGGACACTCACCACCGGGGAGCTGTTTTTT
>TRBV19|13|.|TRBJ2-3|.
CASNRYGTDTQYF
TGTGCCAGTAACCGTTATGGGACAGATACGCAGTATTTT
>TRBV9|15|TRBD2|TRBJ2-1|once
CASSDSGSSYNEQFF
TGTGCCAGCAGCGACAGCGGGAGTAGCTACAATGAGCAGTTCTTC
>TRBV28|20|.|TRBJ2-6|.
CASSSNLGELLASGANVLTF
TGTGCCAGCAGTTCCAATCTTGGGGAGCTTTTAGCCTCTGGGGCCAACGTCCTGACTTTC
>TRBV29-1|17|.|TRBJ2-3|.
CSVEDPQQARRADTQYF
TGCAGCGTTGAAGATCCTCAACAGGCCCGCCGGGCAGATACGCAGTATTTT
>TRBV28|16|TRBD2|TRBJ2-1|.
CASSQTKREGLDEQFF
TGTGCCAGCAGCCAGACAAAGCGGGAGGGTCTCGATGAGCAGTTCTTC
>TRBV6-1|14|TRBD2|TRBJ2-5|.
CASTRLAEQETQYF
TGTGCCAGCACCAGACTAGCGGAACAAGAGACCCAGTACTTC
>TRBV27|14|.|TRBJ2-3|once
CASSSGIRTDTQYF
TGTGCCAGCAGTTCCGGGATTCGCACAGATACGCAGTATTTT
>TRBV27|13|TRBD2|TRBJ2-1|.
CASAREVYGEQFF
TGTGCCAGCGCCCGGGAGGTATACGGTGAACAGTTCTTC
>TRBV7-9|14|.|TRBJ2-3|once
CASSFRGRTDTQYF
TGTGCCAGCAGCTTCAGAGGTCGGACAGATACGCAGTATTTT
>TRBV7-9|16|TRBD1|TRBJ2-2|.
CASSGQGAKNTGELFF
TGTGCCAGCAGCGGACAGGGGGCCAAGAACACCGGGGAGCTGTTTTTT
>TRBV11-2|16|.|TRBJ2-7|.
CASSFEGGPPSYEQYF
TGTGCCAGCAGCTTCGAGGGCGGGCCCCCCTCCTACGAGCAGTACTTC
>TRBV19|13|TRBD2|TRBJ2-5|.
CASRLAGGETQYF
TGTGCCAGTAGACTAGCGGGAGGAGAGACCCAGTACTTC
>TRBV9|15|TRBD2|TRBJ2-7|.
CASSDSGRAVNEQYF
TGTGCCAGCAGTGATAGCGGGAGGGCCGTCAACGAGCAGTACTTC
>TRBV5-1|14|.|TRBJ2-2|.
CASSLAQNAGELFF
TGCGCCAGCAGCTTGGCCCAGAATGCCGGGGAGCTGTTTTTT
>TRBV5-6|13|.|TRBJ2-7|.
CASSLGLVDEQYF
TGTGCCAGCAGCTTGGGACTAGTGGACGAGCAGTACTTC
>TRBV7-2|15|.|TRBJ2-7|once
CASSLFQGLGYEQYF
TGTGCCAGCAGCTTATTCCAGGGACTTGGCTACGAGCAGTACTTC
>TRBV9|15|.|TRBJ1-2|.
CASSATGFRTEGYTF
TGTGCCAGCAGCGCTACAGGGTTTAGGACGGAAGGCTACACCTTC